This TCR beta chain was sequenced in a study of CD4 T cells in relation to SARS-CoV-2 and coronaviruses. For the study at large: After 10 days of antigen culture, PBMC TCR beta CDR3s were sequenced. Median patient age was about 41 years, spanning 21 to 72 years.

Produced via immunoSEQ multiplex PCR; TCRdb's table is partial and in-frame only. The table shows 30,000 to 45,000 clones, with roughly 80% occurring only once. Germline CDR1 and CDR2: SNHLY and FYNNEI. The CDR3 length is 15 residues. Trimming left V 4 bases short and J 8 bases short, with 18 bases between. On this clone itself: Its cognate antigen is unknown.

Naive or memory CD4+ cells were cultured 1:1 with T cell-depleted PBMCs plus CEF. This clonotype was sampled from an adult with COVID-19. Sequenced: naive CD4+ T cells from PBMCs, cultured in vitro. Stated subset: naive CD4+ T cells isolated by negative enrichment. The V and J genes are TRBV2 and TRBJ2-1, with a weak D call TRBD2 (6 bases). The CDR3 coding sequence is TGTGCCAGCAGTGGGGGGGACCGGAGCAGGTATGAGCAGTTCTTC. Translated: CASSGGDRSRYEQFF. Variable domain in full (rest from reference TRBV2 and TRBJ2-1): EPEVTQTPSHQVTQMGQEVILRCVPISNHLYFYWYRQILGQKVEFLVSFYNNEISEKSEIFDDQFSVERPDGSNFTLKIRSTKLEDSAMYFCASSGGDRSRYEQFFGPGTRLTVL.